The 30 T cell receptor beta chains below were found in one sample sequenced in a study of T cell responses to AZD1222 COVID-19 vaccine. Clones were read by immunoSEQ multiplex PCR, and TCRdb kept only the in-frame ones, dropping some. Seen here are about 120,000 clones, approximately 90% observed once, and the top ten hold approximately 1.1%. The starting material was peripheral blood, obtained on day 0 of AZD1222 vaccination. The receptors here all came from an adult in good health.

CDR3 sequence reads: CASSLPPARAGELFF. The CDR3 region has the DNA TGTGCCAGCAGCCTACCCCCGGCTAGGGCCGGGGAGCTGTTTTTT. The V and J genes are TRBV7-9 and TRBJ2-2; D ambiguous. The CDR3 is made up of 15 amino acids. CDR1 is SEHNR and CDR2 is FQNEAQ in the germline V gene (reference sequence). Trimming took off 5 bases at V and 6 bases at J, with 16 bases between the two ends. Full variable domain (outside the CDR3, taken from reference TRBV7-9 and TRBJ2-2): DTGVSQNPRHKITKRGQNVTFRCDPISEHNRLYWYRQTLGQGPEFLTYFQNEAQLEKSRLLSDRFSAERPKGSFSTLEIQRTEQGDSAMYLCASSLPPARAGELFFGEGSRLTVL.

This clone came up a few times. The chain carries TRBV27 and TRBJ2-1; 11 positions agree with TRBD2. The CDR3 covers 15 residues. Trimming at V came to 8 bases and at J to 6 bases, leaving 9 bases not matched to a gene. The germline CDR1 and CDR2 sequences are MNHEY and SMNVEV (reference sequence). The CDR3 sequence is CASAGRLAGRNEQFF. Written as DNA, the CDR3 is TGTGCCAGCGCGGGGAGACTAGCGGGACGCAATGAGCAGTTCTTC.

This clone was seen a single time. V is TRBV5-1 and J is TRBJ1-1, with D perhaps matching TRBD1 (5 bases). This CDR3 region has 14 residues. Germline CDR1 and CDR2: SGHRS and YFSETQ. V lost 4 bases to trimming and J lost 4 bases, with 14 bases between them. In DNA, the CDR3 is TGCGCCAGCAGCATAACGACAGCAGGCACTGAAGCTTTCTTT. Protein sequence: CASSITTAGTEAFF.

This chain joins TRBV7-9 and TRBJ2-5, with TRBD2 matching 7 bases. The germline V gene has CDR1 SEHNR and CDR2 FQNEAQ (reference sequence). This CDR3 comprises 15 residues. V lost 1 base and J lost 5; bases outside the gene matches: 7. Here the CDR3 reads CASSLGGRGVETQYF. The CDR3 coding sequence is TGTGCCAGCAGCTTAGGGGGGAGGGGAGTCGAGACCCAGTACTTC.

The count of this clone is one. The chain combines TRBV20-1 with TRBJ2-6; TRBD2 matches at 14 bases. The CDR3 runs 16 residues. Germline assignment: CDR1 DFQATT and CDR2 SNEGSKA (reference sequence). J lost 4 bases, V lost 3 bases, and 2 bases had no gene match. CDR3 sequence: CSASGTSGSGANVLTF. For the CDR3, the DNA is TGCAGTGCTAGTGGGACTAGCGGGAGCGGGGCCAACGTCCTGACTTTC.

The V call is TRBV28, the J call TRBJ2-7, with a weak D call TRBD2 (6 bases). Germline V gives CDR1 MDHEN, CDR2 SYDVKM. CDR3 size: 13 residues. The germline V and J ends were trimmed by 9 bases and 0 bases, with 12 bases remaining between them. DNA for the CDR3: TGTGCCAGTGCAACTAGCCTCTCCTACGAGCAGTACTTC. The encoded protein is CASATSLSYEQYF. The whole variable domain, filled in from reference TRBV28 and TRBJ2-7, reads DVKVTQSSRYLVKRTGEKVFLECVQDMDHENMFWYRQDPGLGLRLIYFSYDVKMKEKGDIPEGYSVSREKKERFSLILESASTNQTSMYLCASATSLSYEQYFGPGTRLTVT.

The chain is built from TRBV14 and TRBJ2-5, with D unclear. V gave up 4 bases and J gave up 2 bases, with 8 bases separating them. CDR3 length: 13 residues. CDR1 is SGHDN, CDR2 FVKESK, per germline. The CDR3: CASSPQMQETQYF. For the CDR3, the DNA is TGTGCCAGCAGCCCCCAGATGCAAGAGACCCAGTACTTC.

The V and J genes are TRBV15 and TRBJ1-1; weak D call: TRBD1 (6 bases). The length of the CDR3 is 17 residues. Germline CDR1 LNHNV, CDR2 YYDKDF (reference sequence). V lost 0 bases to trimming and J lost 0 bases, with 14 bases between them. CDR3 in DNA: TGTGCCACCAGCAGAGATAACAGGGCATTACTGAACACTGAAGCTTTCTTT. Translating gives CATSRDNRALLNTEAFF.

The rearrangement uses TRBV19 and TRBJ2-6, with unresolved D. V was cut by 3 bases and J by 0 bases, with 9 bases left in between. CDR1 and CDR2 (germline): LNHDA, SQIVND (reference sequence). CDR3 length: 16 residues. DNA of the CDR3: TGTGCCAGTAGTATTGGACGTAACTCTGGGGCCAACGTCCTGACTTTC. Residues: CASSIGRNSGANVLTF.

The chain links TRBV27 to TRBJ1-2; D unresolved. The CDR3 totals 14 residues. The V gene's germline CDR1 is MNHEY and CDR2 SMNVEV (reference sequence). Trimming removed 3 bases at V and 8 bases at J, with 16 bases between. CDR3 coding DNA: TGTGCCAGCAGTTTCCTAAAGCCGGCTGGGGGCTACACCTTC. This encodes CASSFLKPAGGYTF.

In DNA form, the CDR3 reads TGTGCCAGCAGTTTCTCTGGGACCCAATCCTACGAGCAGTACTTC. This sequence encodes CASSFSGTQSYEQYF. The rearrangement uses TRBV28 and TRBJ2-7; D tentatively fits TRBD1 or TRBD2 (5 bases each). The CDR3 covers 15 residues. The germline gives CDR1 MDHEN, CDR2 SYDVKM. Trimming shortened V by 3 bases and J by 1 base, and 13 bases separated the two germline ends.

The V call is TRBV2, the J call TRBJ1-1; 7 nucleotides align to TRBD1. CDR3 length: 15 residues. J lost 2 bases, V lost 6 bases, and 9 bases had no gene match. Germline V lookup: CDR1 SNHLY, CDR2 FYNNEI. The CDR3 sequence is CASRSPGGGNTEAFF. The CDR3 DNA follows: TGTGCCAGCAGGAGCCCAGGGGGTGGAAACACTGAAGCTTTCTTT.

Of note for this clone: In the same sample, other DNA sequences code for this CDR3. The chain combines TRBV5-5 with TRBJ2-2; TRBD1 might be the D (5 bases). This CDR3 has 15 amino acids. V was shortened by 0 bases and J by 2 bases, with 8 bases between the two germline ends. Per the germline V gene, CDR1 is SGHKS and CDR2 is YYEKEE (reference sequence). The CDR3 protein is CASSLGGTNTGELFF. For the CDR3, the DNA is TGTGCCAGCAGCTTGGGGGGCACAAACACCGGGGAGCTGTTTTTT.

This chain joins TRBV5-1 and TRBJ1-1; 7 bases agree with TRBD1. This CDR3 is 13 amino acids long. V was clipped by 4 bases and J by 5 bases; unmatched bases: 5. The germline V gene encodes CDR1 SGHRS and CDR2 YFSETQ. The CDR3 sequence is CASSPTGQTEAFF. CDR3 in DNA: TGCGCCAGCAGCCCCACGGGACAGACTGAAGCTTTCTTT. Drawing the rest from reference TRBV5-1 and TRBJ1-1, the complete variable domain is KAGVTQTPRYLIKTRGQQVTLSCSPISGHRSVSWYQQTPGQGLQFLFEYFSETQRNKGNFPGRFSGRQFSNSRSEMNVSTLELGDSALYLCASSPTGQTEAFFGQGTRLTVV.

The chain combines TRBV29-1 with TRBJ2-1, with TRBD2 matching 13 bases. This CDR3 has 18 amino acids. V lost 5 bases to trimming and J lost 8 bases; unmatched junction nucleotides: 18. Germline loops: CDR1 SQVTM, CDR2 ANQGSEA. This CDR3 is CSVLPRVTGLAGVHEQFF. In DNA form, the CDR3 reads TGCAGCGTTCTACCCCGGGTCACCGGACTAGCGGGAGTACATGAGCAGTTCTTC.

The V and J genes are TRBV18 and TRBJ2-1; no clear D gene. Trimming removed 3 bases from V and 7 bases from J, with 7 bases in between. The CDR3 runs 12 residues. The germline V gene has CDR1 KGHSH and CDR2 LQKENI. The CDR3: CASSPVLNEQFF. CDR3 DNA sequence: TGTGCCAGCTCACCGGTCTTAAATGAGCAGTTCTTC. The full variable domain, completed using reference TRBV18 and TRBJ2-1, is NAGVMQNPRHLVRRRGQEARLRCSPMKGHSHVYWYRQLPEEGLKFMVYLQKENIIDESGMPKERFSAEFPKEGPSILRIQQVVRGDSAAYFCASSPVLNEQFFGPGTRLTVL.

The chain is built from TRBV15 and TRBJ2-1; D gene uncertain. The CDR3 is 14 amino acids. The V end was cut by 0 bases, the J end by 7 bases, with 10 bases between. Germline V gives CDR1 LNHNV, CDR2 YYDKDF (reference sequence). The CDR3 here is CATSRDLMWNEQFF. CDR3 bases: TGTGCCACCAGCAGAGATCTCATGTGGAATGAGCAGTTCTTC.

This chain connects TRBV27 to TRBJ2-7; 13 bases are a match to TRBD2. The V gene's germline CDR1 is MNHEY and CDR2 SMNVEV (reference sequence). V lost 4 bases, J lost 0 bases, and 3 bases stayed unmatched. The CDR3 is made up of 16 amino acids. CDR3 residues: CASSSRTSGSSYEQYF. The CDR3, as DNA: TGTGCCAGCAGTTCCCGGACTAGCGGGAGCTCCTACGAGCAGTACTTC.

This chain joins TRBV19 and TRBJ2-1; the match to TRBD1 covers 8 bases. CDR1 and CDR2 from the germline V gene are LNHDA and SQIVND (reference sequence). This CDR3 spans 14 amino acids. V lost 5 bases and J lost 5; bases outside the gene matches: 5. CDR3 DNA sequence: TGTGCCAGTAGTGTCGACAGGGGAAACAATGAGCAGTTCTTC. Translation: CASSVDRGNNEQFF.

The chain employs TRBV19 and TRBJ2-3; D remains ambiguous. The V and J ends lost 5 bases and 3 bases respectively, with 6 bases between them. The CDR3 totals 12 residues. Germline V gene lookup returns CDR1 LNHDA and CDR2 SQIVND (reference sequence). CDR3 DNA: TGTGCCAGTAGTTCCGAAACAGATACGCAGTATTTT. It specifies CASSSETDTQYF.

The chain carries TRBV19 and TRBJ1-5; 7 bases are a match to TRBD1. V was clipped by 3 bases and J by 3 bases; unmatched bases: 8. CDR3 length: 16 residues. From germline, CDR1 is LNHDA and CDR2 SQIVND (reference sequence). In nucleotides, the CDR3 is TGTGCCAGTAGTATTGGCCGGCAGGGGGACAATCAGCCCCAGCATTTT. Translated: CASSIGRQGDNQPQHF.

The chain couples TRBV6-5 to TRBJ2-7, with 14 bases identical to TRBD2. CDR1 MNHEY and CDR2 SVGAGI come from the germline V gene. The J segment lost 5 bases and the V segment lost 5 bases, leaving 5 bases of the junction unmatched. The CDR3 loop spans 15 amino acids. The CDR3 loop is CASSRGTSGSDEQYF. The CDR3 DNA reads TGTGCCAGCAGTAGAGGGACTAGCGGGAGCGACGAGCAGTACTTC.

The chain carries TRBV7-3 and TRBJ2-7, with 7 bases that match TRBD1. Germline trimming cut 7 bases from V and 3 bases from J; bases unmatched to any gene: 15. Looked up from germline, CDR1 is SGHTA and CDR2 is FQGTGA. The CDR3 is made up of 16 amino acids. The CDR3 coding sequence is TGTGCCAGCACCGAAGCCGCAGGGGGTAGTAACTACGAGCAGTACTTC. It translates to CASTEAAGGSNYEQYF. The full variable domain, its missing parts supplied by reference TRBV7-3 and TRBJ2-7, is GAGVSQTPSNKVTEKGKYVELRCDPISGHTALYWYRQSLGQGPEFLIYFQGTGAADDSGLPNDRFFAVRPEGSVSTLKIQRTERGDSAVYLCASTEAAGGSNYEQYFGPGTRLTVT.

J is TRBJ2-1 and V is TRBV2, with D possibly being TRBD1 (6 bases). From germline, CDR1 is SNHLY and CDR2 FYNNEI. The V and J ends lost 1 base and 1 base respectively, with 8 bases between them. The CDR3 consists of 15 residues. This CDR3 is CASSEGQASYNEQFF. CDR3 bases: TGTGCCAGCAGTGAAGGACAGGCTTCCTACAATGAGCAGTTCTTC.

This clone came up once. The chain recombines TRBV30 with TRBJ1-2; TRBD1 aligns across 10 bases. Germline CDR1 is GTSNPN and CDR2 is SVGIG (reference sequence). The CDR3 has 14 residues. Losses at the gene ends were 5 bases for V and 8 bases for J; bases not matched to a gene: 11. CDR3 loop: CAWEIGTGVGGYTF. CDR3 bases: TGTGCCTGGGAGATCGGGACAGGGGTAGGCGGCTACACCTTC.

The rearrangement joins TRBV30 to TRBJ1-1, with D unclear. Germline CDR1 GTSNPN, CDR2 SVGIG (reference sequence). Trimming pared 0 bases from V and 5 bases from J, leaving 4 bases between. CDR3 length equals 11 residues. As DNA, the CDR3 is TGTGCCTGGAGTGTGGGGACTGAAGCTTTCTTT. It codes for CAWSVGTEAFF. Full variable domain (missing parts from reference TRBV30 and TRBJ1-1): SQTIHQWPATLVQPVGSPLSLECTVEGTSNPNLYWYRQAAGRGLQLLFYSVGIGQISSEVPQNLSASRPQDRQFILSSKKLLLSDSGFYLCAWSVGTEAFFGQGTRLTVV.

The rearrangement links TRBV3-1 (or the pseudogene TRBV3-2) to TRBJ2-2; 7 positions agree with TRBD1. From germline, CDR1 is LGHDT and CDR2 YNNKEL (reference sequence). V trimming: 2 bases; J trimming: 6 bases; junction bases outside the gene matches: 6. The CDR3 spans 15 residues. The CDR3 here is CASSQLKGASGELFF. CDR3 nucleotide sequence: TGTGCCAGCAGCCAATTGAAGGGGGCGTCCGGGGAGCTGTTTTTT.

The chain has TRBV21-1 and TRBJ1-5; the D call TRBD1 from the table was never checked on the DNA. TRBV21-1 corresponds to a pseudogene. The CDR3 sequence is 16 residues long. CDR3 protein: CASTLGTDDSNQPQHF. DNA of the CDR3: TGTGCCAGCACCCTAGGGACAGACGATAGCAATCAGCCCCAGCATTTT.

This clone was counted a few times. The chain joins TRBV12-3 or TRBV12-4 to TRBJ1-6; D remains unclear. The germline V and J ends were trimmed by 3 bases and 5 bases, with 5 bases remaining between them. The CDR3 loop spans 13 amino acids. For the CDR3, the DNA is TGTGCCAGCAGTTTGACTAATAATTCACCCCTCCACTTT. It yields the protein CASSLTNNSPLHF.

The gene calls are TRBV5-1 and TRBJ2-7; the D gene is possibly TRBD2 (6 bases). The CDR3 runs 15 residues. V shed 5 bases and J shed 7 bases, with 22 bases lying between them. Looked up from germline, CDR1 is SGHRS and CDR2 is YFSETQ. The CDR3 loop is CASRKGGTNHGEQYF. CDR3 nucleotides: TGCGCCAGCAGAAAGGGCGGGACCAATCACGGGGAGCAGTACTTC.